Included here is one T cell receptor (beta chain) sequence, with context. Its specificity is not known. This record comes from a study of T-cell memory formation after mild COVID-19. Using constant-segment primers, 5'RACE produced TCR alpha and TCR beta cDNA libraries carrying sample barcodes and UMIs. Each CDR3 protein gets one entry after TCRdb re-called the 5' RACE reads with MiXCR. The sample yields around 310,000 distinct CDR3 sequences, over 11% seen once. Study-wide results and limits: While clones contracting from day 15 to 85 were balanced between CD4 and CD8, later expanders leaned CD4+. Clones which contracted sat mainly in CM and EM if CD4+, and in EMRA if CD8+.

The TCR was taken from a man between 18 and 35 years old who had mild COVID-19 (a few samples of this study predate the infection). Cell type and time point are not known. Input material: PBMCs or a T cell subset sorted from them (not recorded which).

The CDR3: CSVEGSGTGGNTEAFF. CDR3 DNA: TGCAGCGTTGAAGGCTCCGGGACAGGGGGGAACACTGAAGCTTTCTTT. The chain carries TRBV29-1 and TRBJ1-1; 11 bases map to TRBD1. This CDR3 has 16 residues. Germline CDR1 reads SQVTM; CDR2 reads ANQGSEA. V gave up 1 base and J gave up 1 base; unmatched junction bases: 5.